Below, one T cell receptor beta chain is given with its context. It has no known antigen specificity. No base quality information exists; no much larger clone differs at one position. The data originate from a study of T cell responses to AZD1222 COVID-19 vaccine (dated by TCRdb to the early 2020s). Study-wide context: TCR sequencing was performed for over 230 trial participants, of whom some 200 were given two doses of AZD1222 and some 25 were given two doses of MenACWY control vaccine. Trial participants were enrolled into age subgroups of 18-55, 56-69 and 70-plus years, which contained around 150, 29 and 61 TCR-sequenced participants, respectively.

What the study reported, not specific to this receptor: Conclusions about previously exposed vaccinees are limited because only 5 or 6 AZD1222 recipients were SARS-CoV-2 seropositive at baseline. Because no day 14 peak-response samples were available, the repertoires could be characterized only after the peak T cell response. Reportedly, close to half of the unique spike-specific TCRs recognized epitopes lying outside the regions that are mutated in the B.1.351 and B.1.1.7 variants. The 56-69-year group was small, and its depth increase did not reach significance, likely because of low power. Participants were mostly white British, with more females than males. The authors suggested clonal diversity may have been underestimated. Spike-specific TCR breadth and depth rose significantly after two AZD1222 doses compared with day 0 and with MenACWY recipients. The whole spike protein was spanned by vaccine-associated CD4 TCRs, and dominant responses were seen in regions 160-218 and 743-854.

The time point label, read with the paper, signifies: baseline before first vaccination. According to the study, the label for this sample's treatment or condition signals: meningococcal conjugate vaccine given as trial control. Samples from vaccinated people were obtained from the UK trials COV001 and COV002, which included a single-blind randomized controlled phase 2/3 trial of AZD1222 (ChAdOx1 nCoV-19) in healthy adults. For TCRbeta chain sequencing, PBMC samples were collected from trial participants at day 0 and at day 28 after the second dose. V trim: 5 bases; J trim: 6 bases; unmatched bases: 5. The germline V gene encodes CDR1 LNHDA and CDR2 SQIVND (reference sequence). Its CDR3 holds 14 amino acids, cysteine through phenylalanine. The read is trimmed to its CDR3 DNA, 42 bases read in frame from base 1. The CDR3 regions of human TCRbeta chains were analyzed by immunosequencing. Processing in the source paper ran as follows. TCRs in the repertoires were matched against a reference library of SARS-CoV-2-specific TCRs that had been generated with the MIRA antigen-specificity platform. Breadth was defined as the fraction of unique TCRs that were SARS-CoV-2-associated. Depth was defined as the fraction of total T cells that were SARS-CoV-2-associated. Each spike-specific TCR was assigned to its reactive spike region and to a CD4 or CD8 class using the MIRA data. Log10-transformed breadth and depth values were compared by one-way ANOVA with Sidak's multiple comparisons tests. In its TCRdb copy, this immuneACCESS table keeps in-frame sequences only and misses some clones. Where compared with another copy, unresolved V genes explain less than half of these, and the others have no known cause. The DNA was the basis for D and trimming; V, J and clone size are from that table. This sample lists about 83,000 clones; approximately 88% were detected once. The top ten constitute roughly 5.1% of the sample.

This TCR was sampled from an adult in good health. The starting material was peripheral blood, obtained on day 0 of MenACWY control vaccination. The V gene is TRBV19 and the J gene is TRBJ1-5, with 9 bases aligning to TRBD1. The CDR3 in this case is CASSGTGRGQPQHF. The nucleotide sequence is TGTGCCAGTAGTGGGACAGGGAGAGGTCAGCCCCAGCATTTT.